These 8 T cell receptor beta chains originate from one sample sequenced in a study of identical twins. One entry per CDR3 protein, called by TCRdb with MiXCR from the 5' RACE reads. Here the sample spans 200,000 to 250,000 distinct CDR3 sequences, approximately 5.9% being singletons. This sample also appeared in a second study, on T cells expressing NK-cell markers.

The sample taken for sequencing was CD8+ T cells sorted from blood. The source of these receptors is a young woman in good health.

The chain joins TRBV4-3 to TRBJ2-6, with unresolved D. The CDR3 length is 16 residues. Germline V gene data show CDR1 as LGHNA and CDR2 as YSLEER. Trimming removed 0 bases from V and 1 base from J, with 7 bases in between. CDR3 in amino acids: CASSQEVGSGANVLTF. The DNA of the CDR3 is TGCGCCAGCAGCCAAGAAGTGGGGTCTGGGGCCAACGTCCTGACTTTC.

The sample holds a few counts of this clonotype. V gene TRBV12-3 or TRBV12-4 combines with J gene TRBJ2-7; a possible D gene is TRBD2 (5 bases). Between the trimmed V and J ends, which lost 7 bases and 6 bases, there was a span of 19 bases. The CDR3 has 14 residues. In nucleotides, the CDR3 is TGTGCCAGCACCAACCGCAGTTGGCGGGTCGAGCAGTACTTC. Translation: CASTNRSWRVEQYF.

This clonotype was detected a few times. The chain joins TRBV14 to TRBJ2-5, with D tentatively TRBD2 (5 bases). Germline V gives CDR1 SGHDN, CDR2 FVKESK. V was clipped by 1 base and J by 4 bases, with 10 bases between them. The CDR3 extends over 14 amino acids. CDR3 DNA: TGTGCCAGCAGCCAAGTCAATGGGAGAGAGACCCAGTACTTC. Its translation is CASSQVNGRETQYF.

This clonotype was seen more than once but under ten times. V gene TRBV12-3 or TRBV12-4 combines with J gene TRBJ1-2; no firm D call. Trimming took 2 bases from V and 4 from J, leaving 11 bases between them. The CDR3 extends over 14 amino acids. The CDR3 DNA reads TGTGCCAGCAGTTTAAACCCAGGAGGCTATGGCTACACCTTC. The encoded protein is CASSLNPGGYGYTF.

In its sample, this clonotype was seen many times. This chain connects TRBV5-1 to TRBJ2-7, with 9 bases fitting TRBD2. Per the germline V gene, CDR1 is SGHRS and CDR2 is YFSETQ. This CDR3 spans 15 amino acids. V was clipped by 1 base and J by 3 bases; unmatched bases: 5. CDR3 amino acids: CASSLSSGSHYEQYF. The CDR3 region has the DNA TGCGCCAGCAGCTTGAGTAGCGGGAGCCACTACGAGCAGTACTTC.

This chain's CDR3 is CASSRRLAGGSYNEQFF. The DNA for the CDR3 is TGCGCCAGCAGCCGCAGACTAGCGGGGGGCTCCTACAATGAGCAGTTCTTC. The chain links TRBV4-1 to TRBJ2-1; the match to TRBD2 covers 13 bases. V was pared by 4 bases and J by 0 bases, with 3 bases of the junction left unmatched. From germline, CDR1 is MGHRA and CDR2 YSYEKL. The CDR3 extends over 17 amino acids.

This clonotype showed up just a few times. The chain has TRBV11-2 and TRBJ2-3; no definite D call. CDR3 length equals 18 residues. Trimming removed 3 bases at V and 1 base at J, with 20 bases between. The germline V gene has CDR1 SGHAT and CDR2 FQNNGV. Here the CDR3 DNA reads TGTGCCAGCAGCTTCCTGGGTTGGTCGGATTTTGGCACAGATACGCAGTATTTT. Residues: CASSFLGWSDFGTDTQYF.

This clonotype was observed at least ten times. The chain has TRBV5-1 and TRBJ2-5; the D gene could be TRBD1 or TRBD2 (5 bases each). Per germline, CDR1 SGHRS and CDR2 YFSETQ. V lost 0 bases to trimming and J lost 1 base, with 10 bases between them. This CDR3 has 15 amino acids. Here the CDR3 reads CASSLVAGSQETQYF. The CDR3 DNA follows: TGCGCCAGCAGCTTGGTGGCAGGGAGCCAAGAGACCCAGTACTTC. Full variable domain (remainder filled in from reference TRBV5-1 and TRBJ2-5): KAGVTQTPRYLIKTRGQQVTLSCSPISGHRSVSWYQQTPGQGLQFLFEYFSETQRNKGNFPGRFSGRQFSNSRSEMNVSTLELGDSALYLCASSLVAGSQETQYFGPGTRLLVL.